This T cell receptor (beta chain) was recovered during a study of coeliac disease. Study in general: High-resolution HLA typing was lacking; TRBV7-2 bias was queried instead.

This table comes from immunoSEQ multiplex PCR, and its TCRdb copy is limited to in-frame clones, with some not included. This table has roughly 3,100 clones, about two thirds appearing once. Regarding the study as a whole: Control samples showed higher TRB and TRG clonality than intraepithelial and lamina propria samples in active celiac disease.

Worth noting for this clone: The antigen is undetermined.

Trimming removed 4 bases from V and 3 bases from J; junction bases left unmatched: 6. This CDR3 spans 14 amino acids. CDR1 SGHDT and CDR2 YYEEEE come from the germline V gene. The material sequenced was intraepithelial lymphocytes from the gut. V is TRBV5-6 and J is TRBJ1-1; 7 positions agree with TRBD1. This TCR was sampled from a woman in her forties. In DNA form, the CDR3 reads TGTGCCAGCAGCGCACAGGGGTTCGACACTGAAGCTTTCTTT. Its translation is CASSAQGFDTEAFF. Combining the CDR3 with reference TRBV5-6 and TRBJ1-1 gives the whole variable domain DAGVTQSPTHLIKTRGQQVTLRCSPKSGHDTVSWYQQALGQGPQFIFQYYEEEERQRGNFPDRFSGHQFPNYSSELNVNALLLGDSALYLCASSAQGFDTEAFFGQGTRLTVV.